The T cell receptor (beta chain) under discussion was sequenced for a study of cytomegalovirus exposure and HLA in healthy donors. General study points: At a 0.05 false discovery rate, a later analysis found some 17,000 TCR beta sequences to be associated with HLA alleles.

A remark on this clone: Its antigen is not known.

The PCR ran on 60 Vbeta and 13 Jbeta primers. In the original processing: A later analysis tallied about 80 million unique TCR beta chains, 10 million to 12 million of them shared. The repertoire was sequenced with immunoSEQ multiplex PCR; TCRdb's copy has only in-frame clones and lacks some. The DNA was the basis for D and trimming; V, J and clone size are from that table. The sample holds 100,000 to 150,000 clones, roughly four fifths seen once. The CDR3 totals 14 residues. V was trimmed by 3 bases and J by 8 bases, leaving 13 bases between them. Germline loops: CDR1 SEHNR, CDR2 FQNEAQ (reference sequence).

The sequenced sample was PBMCs. This receptor was obtained from a woman aged 55-69 years in good health and CMV-seropositive. This chain connects TRBV7-9 to TRBJ2-2; a possible D gene is TRBD2 (6 bases). Here the CDR3 DNA reads TGTGCCAGCAGCTTGGAGGGCTTTTGGGGGGAGCTGTTTTTT. Translated: CASSLEGFWGELFF.